The 17 T cell receptor beta chains in this list originate from one sample, sequenced in a study of Graves' ophthalmopathy and Graves' hyperthyroidism. Transcripts of RNA were the source for amplifying TCR beta CDR3 regions. First-round RT-PCR used HTBI primers; second-round multiplex PCR followed. Each CDR3 protein gets one entry after TCRdb re-called the multiplex PCR reads with MiXCR. The sample includes hundreds of thousands of distinct CDR3 sequences, over 40% seen only once; the top ten take 2.5% to 3.5%. Sequencing was carried out using peripheral blood. The receptors stem from an adult man with Graves' ophthalmopathy.

This clonotype has just one count. A much larger clone lies one base from this, so it may be a read error. The CDR3 DNA reads TGTGCCAGCAGGGACAGGGAGTACTCCTACGAGCAGTACTTC. Translated: CASRDREYSYEQYF. The rearrangement joins TRBV2 to TRBJ2-7, with TRBD1 identical over 8 bases. This CDR3 has 14 amino acids. Germline CDR1 SNHLY, CDR2 FYNNEI. V was clipped by 6 bases and J by 0 bases; unmatched bases: 4.

About this clonotype: One base away lies a much larger clone, so this may be a sequencing read error. The genes are TRBV10-3 and TRBJ1-5; weak D call: TRBD1 (5 bases). CDR3 length: 14 residues. Germline V CDR1 and CDR2: ENHRY, SYGVKD. With 8 bases removed from V and 4 bases from J, the gap between germline ends came to 15 bases. The CDR3 loop is CAIGDLGGNQPQHF. CDR3 nucleotides: TGTGCCATCGGGGACCTCGGGGGAAATCAGCCCCAGCATTTT.

This clonotype occurred once. The V and J genes are TRBV24-1 and TRBJ1-2; 10 bases match TRBD1. This CDR3 has 15 residues. The V segment lost 4 bases and the J segment 4 bases; nucleotides outside the gene matches: 5. Germline lookup yields CDR1 KGHDR and CDR2 SFDVKD. The DNA of the CDR3 is TGTGCCACCAGTGACCGGGACAGGGGAATCTATGGCTACACCTTC. Protein product: CATSDRDRGIYGYTF.

This chain uses TRBV19 with TRBJ1-4; D may be TRBD1 (5 bases). The CDR3 length is 13 residues. Germline CDR1 LNHDA, CDR2 SQIVND (reference sequence). Trimming cost V 10 bases and J 6 bases, with 15 bases left between them. CDR3 DNA: TGTGCCACCCGGGGGGGTGACTATGAAAAACTGTTTTTT. Translation gives CATRGGDYEKLFF.

The chain carries TRBV24-1 and TRBJ1-1, with 9 bases that match TRBD1. Germline V gene lookup returns CDR1 KGHDR and CDR2 SFDVKD. There are 14 residues in the CDR3. The V gene end was trimmed by 5 bases and the J gene end by 4 bases; junction bases not matched to a gene: 4. The CDR3 region is CATSGLTGGTEAFF. CDR3 coding DNA: TGTGCCACCAGTGGCCTGACAGGGGGCACTGAAGCTTTCTTT.

The chain recombines TRBV7-9 with TRBJ2-7, with a tentative D call TRBD2 (5 bases). The last part of the DNA fits TRBJ2-1 better; the J call may be wrong. Germline V gene data show CDR1 as SEHNR and CDR2 as FQNEAQ (reference sequence). The CDR3 runs 12 residues. This CDR3 reads CASSYRGPEQFF. The CDR3 DNA is TGTGCCAGCAGCTACCGCGGGCCTGAGCAGTTCTTC.

This clonotype has a count of ten or more. The rearrangement uses TRBV6-6 and TRBJ2-2; D is perhaps TRBD2 (5 bases). The CDR3 covers 14 residues. The germline V gene has CDR1 MNHNY and CDR2 SVGAGI (reference sequence). The V and J ends lost 8 bases and 0 bases respectively, with 10 bases between them. CDR3 DNA: TGTGCCAGCTGCGAGGGCGCGAACACCGGGGAGCTGTTTTTT. Its translation: CASCEGANTGELFF.

This clonotype has ten or more counts. The V gene is TRBV20-1, the J gene TRBJ1-5; D is ambiguous. CDR3 length: 14 amino acids. Trimming removed 3 bases at V and 4 bases at J, with 13 bases between. The germline V gene encodes CDR1 DFQATT and CDR2 SNEGSKA (reference sequence). This CDR3 reads CSASPREWNQPQHF. The CDR3 nucleotides are TGCAGTGCTAGTCCCCGAGAGTGGAATCAGCCCCAGCATTTT.

This clonotype has only a few counts. The chain couples TRBV20-1 to TRBJ2-7; a possible D gene is TRBD1 (5 bases). Trimming left V 6 bases short and J 1 base short, with 13 bases between. Germline CDR1 and CDR2: DFQATT and SNEGSKA (reference sequence). The CDR3 has 13 amino acids. CDR3 bases: TGCAGTGCCCCGACAGAGAATTCCTACGAGCAGTACTTC. This translates into CSAPTENSYEQYF.

This clonotype has a count of ten or more. The rearrangement links TRBV7-9 to TRBJ1-4; no firm D call. The V gene lost 5 bases and the J gene lost 5 bases, with 15 bases spanning the gap. The V gene's germline CDR1 is SEHNR and CDR2 FQNEAQ (reference sequence). The CDR3 runs to 15 residues. CDR3 region: CASSRPLTPNEKLFF. In DNA, the CDR3 is TGTGCCAGCAGCCGACCCCTCACCCCGAATGAAAAACTGTTTTTT.

This chain joins TRBV7-9 and TRBJ2-5; 14 bases match TRBD2. The CDR3 covers 17 residues. Germline CDR1 is SEHNR and CDR2 is FQNEAQ (reference sequence). Unmatched junction bases numbered 8, after V lost 5 bases and J lost 3 bases. CDR3 region: CASSPGTSGRGKETQYF. CDR3 nucleotide sequence: TGTGCCAGCAGCCCCGGGACTAGCGGGAGAGGGAAAGAGACCCAGTACTTC.

This clonotype occurred many times. Here the CDR3 reads CASSRGLARGYTF. In DNA, the CDR3 is TGTGCCAGCAGTCGGGGACTAGCTCGTGGCTACACCTTC. This chain connects TRBV12-3 or TRBV12-4 to TRBJ1-2, with D tentatively TRBD1 (5 bases). The CDR3 is 13 residues long. V was cut by 5 bases and J by 7 bases, with 14 bases left in between.

This chain links TRBV5-8 with TRBJ2-7, with D unclear. Trimming took 0 bases from V and 4 from J, leaving 8 bases between them. The germline V gene encodes CDR1 SGHTS and CDR2 YDEGEE. This CDR3 contains 13 residues. CDR3 residues: CASSLGNKYEQYF. As DNA, the CDR3 is TGTGCCAGCAGCTTGGGAAATAAATACGAGCAGTACTTC.

At least ten counts were recorded for this clonotype. The V call is TRBV4-3, the J call TRBJ1-2; D is uncertain. Trimming took off 1 base at V and 8 bases at J, with 11 bases between the two ends. The CDR3 covers 13 residues. Germline CDR1 is LGHNA and CDR2 is YSLEER. CDR3 amino acids: CASSQVVEDGYTF. The DNA of the CDR3 is TGCGCCAGCAGCCAAGTCGTTGAGGACGGCTACACCTTC.

The chain has TRBV2 and TRBJ1-2, with a weak D call TRBD1 (5 bases). CDR3 length: 16 amino acids. Looked up from germline, CDR1 is SNHLY and CDR2 is FYNNEI. V shed 4 bases and J shed 6 bases, with 21 bases lying between them. As DNA, the CDR3 is TGTGCCAGCAGTGGAGCGCTTCGGTATGCGGGGGATGGCTACACCTTC. This gives the protein CASSGALRYAGDGYTF.

Ten or more counts support this clonotype. The V and J genes are TRBV19 and TRBJ2-5; D not resolved. There are 14 residues in the CDR3. V was trimmed by 6 bases and J by 5 bases, leaving 16 bases between them. CDR1 and CDR2 from the germline V gene are LNHDA and SQIVND (reference sequence). In DNA, the CDR3 is TGTGCCAGTAGCCCCCCGGGCTCACGGGAGACCCAGTACTTC. Translated: CASSPPGSRETQYF.

This clonotype has at least ten counts. The CDR3 nucleotides read TGTGCCAGCAGCTTAGCGACAGGGGAAAGTCAGCCCCAGCATTTT. It translates to CASSLATGESQPQHF. This chain connects TRBV7-2 to TRBJ1-5; the match to TRBD1 covers 8 bases. The V gene's germline CDR1 is SGHTA and CDR2 FQGNSA. This CDR3 is 15 amino acids long. Trimming took 0 bases from V and 6 from J; bases not matched to a gene: 4.